Below, one TCR beta chain is given with its context. This clonotype was seen many times. It has no known antigen specificity. No much larger clone is present one base from it, and per-base qualities are unavailable. The sample's treatment or condition label, in plain terms: allogeneic hematopoietic cell transplantation with graft depleted of TCRalphabeta T cells and CD19 B cells. The transplant recipients were children given TCRalphabeta/CD19-depleted allogeneic hematopoietic cell grafts. This sample was taken from a study of T-cell reconstitution after alpha-beta-depleted transplantation in children (dated by TCRdb to about 2016). With respect to the entire study: Using TCR repertoire profiling, the study quantitatively followed how T-cell immune reconstitution unfolded in children after TCRalphabeta/CD19-depleted allogeneic hematopoietic cell transplantation. Summary of the overall study and its limitations: In some patients, high TCRbeta diversity at day 60 was attributed to recipient T cells and intrathymic progenitors that had survived conditioning. Apparently early alphabetaT-cell count recovery about two months after transplant reportedly relied on only several hundred rapidly expanded clones derived from non-depleted graft cells. The frequencies of hyperexpanded clones fell over the following months, and after one year, T-cell counts and TCRbeta diversity were mostly attributed to newly produced T cells.

The library relied on PCR. Sequenced on an Illumina HiSeq 2500. Molecular barcoding was employed in the preparation of TCR libraries, with unique molecular identifiers being used to normalize TCRbeta repertoire quantification. TCRdb trimmed public reads at Q25 via fastp, called clones via MiXCR and kept in-frame beta chains. Duplicate CDR3 protein sequences are folded into a single record with the most common DNA and genes. The sample has approximately 99,000 distinct CDR3 sequences on record, about 6.5% of them singletons. The ten largest make up roughly 20% of the sample. CDR1 and CDR2 are drawn from the germline V gene: SGHDT, YYEEEE. Taken from cysteine to phenylalanine, the CDR3 has 14 residues. Solely the CDR3 DNA is kept, with 42 bases framed from the first base. At the junction V is shortened by 0 bases and J by 3 bases; bases outside the gene matches: 1.

The chain employs TRBV5-6 and TRBJ2-5, and 8 junctional nucleotides match TRBD2. Material: PBMCs, mostly from graft donor cells, obtained 360 days after TCRalphabeta/CD19-depleted stem cell transplant. The receptor was derived from a male patient aged 2 to 10 who had a stem cell transplant for acute lymphoblastic leukemia, so the T cells may come from the graft donor. The sequenced DNA is TGTGCCAGCAGCTTGGAACTAGCGGAAGAGACCCAGTACTTC. Its protein reads: CASSLELAEETQYF.